A selection of T cell receptor beta chains follows, all from one sample in a study of CD8 T cells in ankylosing spondylitis. MiXCR, applied by TCRdb to the 5' RACE reads, yields one record per CDR3 protein. The sample has over 700,000 distinct CDR3 sequences, around 20% seen once. Sequencing was performed on blood, either unsorted or a sorted T cell fraction (not recorded which). Source of these receptors: a male donor with ankylosing spondylitis. CDR3s include the opening cysteine and the closing phenylalanine or tryptophan. Fields, in order: J gene, V gene, D gene, clone size, CDR3 protein, CDR3 DNA. D genes are given only for firm matches. Expanded clones are given a class, and other clones once, few, many or no size at all.

j_gene: TRBJ1-5
v_gene: TRBV10-3
d_gene: .
abundance: .
CDR3aa: CAISPGLSSNQPQHF
CDR3nt: TGTGCCATCAGTCCAGGGTTGTCTAGCAATCAGCCCCAGCATTTT

j_gene: TRBJ1-5
v_gene: TRBV10-3
d_gene: .
abundance: many
CDR3aa: CAISEHNQPQHF
CDR3nt: TGTGCCATCAGTGAGCACAATCAGCCCCAGCATTTT

j_gene: TRBJ2-1
v_gene: TRBV5-1
d_gene: .
abundance: many
CDR3aa: CASSLVGSSYNEQFF
CDR3nt: TGCGCCAGCAGCTTGGTGGGGAGCTCCTACAATGAGCAGTTCTTC

j_gene: TRBJ2-1
v_gene: TRBV20-1
d_gene: .
abundance: .
CDR3aa: CSAVRRNEQFF
CDR3nt: TGCAGTGCTGTAAGGAGGAATGAGCAGTTCTTC

j_gene: TRBJ2-1
v_gene: TRBV7-2
d_gene: .
abundance: many
CDR3aa: CASSLIRGNEQFF
CDR3nt: TGTGCCAGCAGCTTAATAAGAGGGAATGAGCAGTTCTTC

j_gene: TRBJ2-3
v_gene: TRBV4-1
d_gene: TRBD2
abundance: few
CDR3aa: CASSQGDLRGTTDTQYF
CDR3nt: TGCGCCAGCAGCCAAGGGGATTTGCGGGGGACCACAGATACGCAGTATTTT

j_gene: TRBJ1-5
v_gene: TRBV6-2/TRBV6-3
d_gene: .
abundance: .
CDR3aa: CASSYALSNQPQHF
CDR3nt: TGTGCCAGCAGTTACGCCCTTAGCAATCAGCCCCAGCATTTT

j_gene: TRBJ2-7
v_gene: TRBV4-3
d_gene: TRBD2
abundance: .
CDR3aa: CASSPTSGGPYEQYF
CDR3nt: TGCGCCAGCAGCCCGACTAGCGGAGGGCCCTACGAGCAGTACTTC

j_gene: TRBJ2-7
v_gene: TRBV6-1
d_gene: .
abundance: .
CDR3aa: CASSPRVRSGRYEQYF
CDR3nt: TGTGCCAGCAGTCCTCGGGTTAGGTCAGGGCGCTACGAGCAGTACTTC

j_gene: TRBJ2-3
v_gene: TRBV18
d_gene: .
abundance: .
CDR3aa: CASSPFTPSTDTQYF
CDR3nt: TGTGCCAGCTCACCGTTCACTCCTAGCACAGATACGCAGTATTTT

j_gene: TRBJ1-2
v_gene: TRBV12-3/TRBV12-4
d_gene: TRBD1
abundance: .
CDR3aa: CASSFRTGGSYGYTF
CDR3nt: TGTGCCAGCAGTTTCCGGACAGGGGGCAGCTATGGCTACACCTTC

j_gene: TRBJ2-1
v_gene: TRBV7-2
d_gene: TRBD2
abundance: .
CDR3aa: CASSLDSSGRYNEQFF
CDR3nt: TGTGCCAGCAGCTTAGATAGTAGCGGGAGATACAATGAGCAGTTCTTC

j_gene: TRBJ1-6
v_gene: TRBV10-3
d_gene: .
abundance: many
CDR3aa: CAIGAEGLSPLHF
CDR3nt: TGTGCCATCGGGGCCGAGGGGCTATCACCCCTCCACTTT

j_gene: TRBJ2-5
v_gene: TRBV5-5
d_gene: .
abundance: .
CDR3aa: CASSLLSPPGAQETQYF
CDR3nt: TGTGCCAGCAGCCTCCTCTCACCGCCCGGGGCACAAGAGACCCAGTACTTC

j_gene: TRBJ2-4
v_gene: TRBV29-1
d_gene: .
abundance: .
CDR3aa: CSVEDVGRKNIQYF
CDR3nt: TGCAGCGTTGAAGACGTGGGCAGAAAAAACATTCAGTACTTC

j_gene: TRBJ1-2
v_gene: TRBV20-1
d_gene: TRBD1
abundance: .
CDR3aa: CSARDPGGYYGYTF
CDR3nt: TGCAGTGCTAGAGATCCAGGGGGATACTATGGCTACACCTTC

j_gene: TRBJ2-2
v_gene: TRBV6-1
d_gene: TRBD2
abundance: .
CDR3aa: CASRAGTSGGLAELFF
CDR3nt: TGTGCCAGCAGGGCCGGGACTAGCGGGGGGCTGGCGGAGCTGTTTTTT

j_gene: TRBJ2-3
v_gene: TRBV7-8
d_gene: TRBD2
abundance: .
CDR3aa: CASSARTSGRADTQYF
CDR3nt: TGTGCCAGCAGCGCCCGGACTAGCGGGAGAGCAGATACGCAGTATTTT

j_gene: TRBJ2-5
v_gene: TRBV3-1
d_gene: .
abundance: few
CDR3aa: CASSQRSETQYF
CDR3nt: TGTGCCAGCAGCCAACGGTCGGAGACCCAGTACTTC

j_gene: TRBJ2-1
v_gene: TRBV7-2
d_gene: TRBD1
abundance: many
CDR3aa: CASSSDRGSYNEQFF
CDR3nt: TGTGCCAGCAGCTCGGACAGGGGCTCCTACAATGAGCAGTTCTTC

j_gene: TRBJ2-1
v_gene: TRBV11-2
d_gene: TRBD1
abundance: .
CDR3aa: CASSLVVYGTGATNEQFF
CDR3nt: TGTGCCAGCAGCTTAGTTGTTTACGGGACAGGGGCGACCAATGAGCAGTTCTTC

j_gene: TRBJ1-3
v_gene: TRBV5-1
d_gene: .
abundance: .
CDR3aa: CASSLAPIDSGNTIYF
CDR3nt: TGCGCCAGCAGCTTGGCCCCTATTGACTCTGGAAACACCATATATTTT

j_gene: TRBJ2-2
v_gene: TRBV19
d_gene: .
abundance: .
CDR3aa: CASSSGVTGELFF
CDR3nt: TGTGCCAGTAGTTCGGGAGTGACCGGGGAGCTGTTTTTT

j_gene: TRBJ1-2
v_gene: TRBV20-1
d_gene: .
abundance: .
CDR3aa: CSAVGQPSLLHGYTF
CDR3nt: TGCAGTGCTGTGGGGCAGCCCTCCCTATTACATGGCTACACCTTC

j_gene: TRBJ2-7
v_gene: TRBV30
d_gene: .
abundance: .
CDR3aa: CAWRTQSSYEQYF
CDR3nt: TGTGCCTGGAGGACGCAGAGCTCCTACGAGCAGTACTTC

j_gene: TRBJ1-1
v_gene: TRBV4-2
d_gene: .
abundance: few
CDR3aa: CASSPQSGPTEAFF
CDR3nt: TGTGCCAGCAGCCCTCAGTCGGGGCCCACTGAAGCTTTCTTT

j_gene: TRBJ1-1
v_gene: TRBV2
d_gene: TRBD1
abundance: .
CDR3aa: CASRGQGTTEAFF
CDR3nt: TGTGCCAGCAGGGGACAGGGTACCACTGAAGCTTTCTTT

j_gene: TRBJ2-5
v_gene: TRBV9
d_gene: TRBD2
abundance: .
CDR3aa: CASSVVSSGGADGETQYF
CDR3nt: TGTGCCAGCAGCGTAGTGAGTAGCGGGGGGGCCGATGGGGAGACCCAGTACTTC

j_gene: TRBJ1-6
v_gene: TRBV20-1
d_gene: TRBD1
abundance: few
CDR3aa: CSARATGNSPLHF
CDR3nt: TGCAGTGCTAGGGCGACAGGGAATTCACCCCTCCACTTT

j_gene: TRBJ2-7
v_gene: TRBV9
d_gene: .
abundance: .
CDR3aa: CASSAGDSYEQYF
CDR3nt: TGTGCCAGCAGCGCAGGGGATTCCTACGAGCAGTACTTC

j_gene: TRBJ2-1
v_gene: TRBV27
d_gene: .
abundance: few
CDR3aa: CASSLTGVISDEQFF
CDR3nt: TGTGCCAGCAGTTTGACCGGGGTCATTTCCGATGAGCAGTTCTTC

j_gene: TRBJ2-3
v_gene: TRBV15
d_gene: .
abundance: .
CDR3aa: CATSRDQLLGGVDTQYF
CDR3nt: TGTGCCACCAGCAGAGATCAACTCTTAGGGGGAGTGGATACGCAGTATTTT

j_gene: TRBJ1-4
v_gene: TRBV20-1
d_gene: TRBD1
abundance: few
CDR3aa: CSARPSAGGHEKLFF
CDR3nt: TGCAGTGCTAGACCTTCGGCAGGGGGACATGAAAAACTGTTTTTT

j_gene: TRBJ2-2
v_gene: TRBV2
d_gene: TRBD1
abundance: few
CDR3aa: CASSRQGLNTGELFF
CDR3nt: TGTGCCAGCAGCCGACAGGGTCTAAACACCGGGGAGCTGTTTTTT

j_gene: TRBJ1-6
v_gene: TRBV5-1
d_gene: .
abundance: .
CDR3aa: CASSLGDTAGIPLHF
CDR3nt: TGCGCCAGCAGCTTGGGGGACACCGCGGGGATTCCCCTCCACTTT

j_gene: TRBJ1-4
v_gene: TRBV5-3
d_gene: TRBD1
abundance: .
CDR3aa: CARGSTRGQGFSFEKLFF
CDR3nt: TGTGCCAGGGGCTCCACGAGGGGACAGGGGTTTAGTTTTGAAAAACTGTTTTTT

j_gene: TRBJ1-2
v_gene: TRBV5-1
d_gene: .
abundance: few
CDR3aa: CASSDSDRPYGYTF
CDR3nt: TGCGCCAGCAGCGATTCGGACAGACCGTATGGCTACACCTTC

j_gene: TRBJ1-1
v_gene: TRBV2
d_gene: TRBD1
abundance: few
CDR3aa: CATSGSGGGGGAFF
CDR3nt: TGTGCCACCTCAGGGTCAGGGGGCGGTGGAGGCGCTTTCTTT

j_gene: TRBJ2-5
v_gene: TRBV20-1
d_gene: .
abundance: few
CDR3aa: CSAEHGALATQYF
CDR3nt: TGCAGTGCAGAGCATGGGGCTTTGGCGACCCAGTACTTC

j_gene: TRBJ1-1
v_gene: TRBV11-2
d_gene: .
abundance: few
CDR3aa: CASSLGVRGSAEAFF
CDR3nt: TGTGCCAGCAGCTTAGGGGTCCGGGGTAGTGCTGAAGCTTTCTTT

j_gene: TRBJ2-6
v_gene: TRBV12-3/TRBV12-4
d_gene: TRBD1
abundance: few
CDR3aa: CASSPQGTVSGANVLTF
CDR3nt: TGTGCCAGCAGCCCCCAGGGGACAGTCTCTGGGGCCAACGTCCTGACTTTC

j_gene: TRBJ1-1
v_gene: TRBV5-1
d_gene: .
abundance: .
CDR3aa: CASSLEGTSNTEAFF
CDR3nt: TGCGCCAGCAGCTTGGAGGGGACGTCGAACACTGAAGCTTTCTTT

j_gene: TRBJ1-6
v_gene: TRBV6-1
d_gene: TRBD1
abundance: .
CDR3aa: CASSPGQLSSYNSPLHF
CDR3nt: TGTGCCAGCAGTCCGGGACAGTTGAGCTCCTATAATTCACCCCTCCACTTT

j_gene: TRBJ2-4
v_gene: TRBV18
d_gene: .
abundance: .
CDR3aa: CASSPPESNIQYF
CDR3nt: TGTGCCAGCTCACCACCCGAGAGTAACATTCAGTACTTC

j_gene: TRBJ1-4
v_gene: TRBV20-1
d_gene: .
abundance: .
CDR3aa: CSARARAYEKLFF
CDR3nt: TGCAGTGCTAGAGCGCGAGCTTATGAAAAACTGTTTTTT

j_gene: TRBJ2-5
v_gene: TRBV15
d_gene: .
abundance: many
CDR3aa: CATSSGKTGGRETQYF
CDR3nt: TGTGCCACCAGCAGCGGGAAGACAGGCGGGCGAGAGACCCAGTACTTC

j_gene: TRBJ2-3
v_gene: TRBV12-3/TRBV12-4
d_gene: TRBD2
abundance: .
CDR3aa: CASTLAGESTDTQYF
CDR3nt: TGTGCCAGCACCCTAGCGGGGGAGAGCACAGATACGCAGTATTTT

j_gene: TRBJ2-2
v_gene: TRBV4-2
d_gene: .
abundance: .
CDR3aa: CASSQDDSLWECCTGELFF
CDR3nt: TGTGCCAGCAGCCAAGACGATAGCTTGTGGGAATGTTGCACCGGGGAGCTGTTTTTT

j_gene: TRBJ2-5
v_gene: TRBV6-5
d_gene: .
abundance: .
CDR3aa: CATATGETQYF
CDR3nt: TGTGCCACCGCAACGGGAGAGACCCAGTACTTC

j_gene: TRBJ1-5
v_gene: TRBV20-1
d_gene: .
abundance: few
CDR3aa: CSAPEGNNQPQHF
CDR3nt: TGCAGTGCCCCGGAGGGCAACAATCAGCCCCAGCATTTT

j_gene: TRBJ2-3
v_gene: TRBV10-2
d_gene: .
abundance: .
CDR3aa: CASSEVPADTQYF
CDR3nt: TGCGCCAGCAGTGAGGTGCCAGCAGATACGCAGTATTTT

j_gene: TRBJ2-7
v_gene: TRBV29-1
d_gene: .
abundance: .
CDR3aa: CSGGDSTYEQYF
CDR3nt: TGCAGCGGGGGGGACAGTACCTACGAGCAGTACTTC

j_gene: TRBJ2-5
v_gene: TRBV12-3/TRBV12-4
d_gene: .
abundance: many
CDR3aa: CASLGGETQYF
CDR3nt: TGTGCCAGCCTCGGGGGAGAGACCCAGTACTTC